This is a list of T cell receptor beta chains from one sample in a study of low-dose radiotherapy and immunotherapy resistance in tumors. TCRdb re-called the reads through MiXCR, storing one row per CDR3 protein. The repertoire includes 35,000 to 50,000 distinct CDR3 sequences, around 30% of them detected once, and roughly 3.5% sits in the top ten. This specimen was PBMCs, taken before treatment. The source of these receptors is a male donor with gallbladder cancer. CDR3s include the opening cysteine and the closing phenylalanine or tryptophan. A D gene is named only where the DNA matches it firmly. A row's size may be missing; if present it is once, few, many or a size class.

>TRBV6-1|NA|NA|TRBJ1-2
CASRNLGRELGYTF
TGTGCCAGCAGGAACCTGGGAAGAGAGCTTGGCTACACCTTC
>TRBV5-1|many|NA|TRBJ2-7
CASSSDIYEQYF
TGCGCCAGCAGCTCCGACATCTACGAGCAGTACTTC
>TRBV11-2|many|TRBD2|TRBJ2-3
CASSLQGLAGNTQYF
TGTGCCAGCAGCTTGCAAGGACTAGCGGGCAATACGCAGTATTTT
>TRBV7-9|many|NA|TRBJ1-1
CASSSLSGLGDTEAFF
TGTGCCAGCAGCTCCTTAAGCGGGCTGGGGGACACTGAAGCTTTCTTT
>TRBV27|NA|TRBD1|TRBJ2-1
CASSWGQGHNEQFF
TGTGCCAGCAGTTGGGGACAGGGGCACAATGAGCAGTTCTTC
>TRBV4-2|few|TRBD2|TRBJ2-5
CASSPWPWTSGGEETQYF
TGTGCCAGCAGCCCCTGGCCCTGGACTAGCGGGGGGGAAGAGACCCAGTACTTC
>TRBV29-1|NA|NA|TRBJ2-6
CSVVIALRANVLTF
TGCAGCGTTGTTATAGCCCTCAGGGCCAACGTCCTGACTTTC
>TRBV24-1|many|NA|TRBJ2-1
CATSAPDRKNNEQFF
TGTGCCACCAGTGCCCCGGACAGAAAGAACAATGAGCAGTTCTTC
>TRBV29-1|NA|TRBD1|TRBJ2-7
CSVGTGGAYEQYF
TGCAGCGTCGGGACAGGGGGGGCCTACGAGCAGTACTTC
>TRBV5-5|NA|TRBD2|TRBJ2-2
CASRPASGGTILELFF
TGTGCCAGCAGACCGGCTAGCGGGGGGACCATCCTGGAGCTGTTTTTT
>TRBV19|many|NA|TRBJ2-3
CASSISDSAGPRTDTQYF
TGTGCCAGTAGTATAAGTGATTCGGCGGGACCGCGCACAGATACGCAGTATTTT
>TRBV3-1|NA|NA|TRBJ1-1
CASSFGAGGTEAFF
TGTGCCAGCAGCTTCGGGGCCGGGGGCACTGAAGCTTTCTTT
>TRBV10-2|many|NA|TRBJ2-7
CASNSPGWLGEQYF
TGCGCCAGCAACTCGCCAGGTTGGTTGGGCGAGCAGTACTTC
>TRBV20-1|NA|NA|TRBJ2-3
CSASRISVGTDTQYF
TGCAGTGCGTCCCGTATCTCCGTTGGCACAGATACGCAGTATTTT
>TRBV20-1|many|TRBD2|TRBJ2-3
CSAMSGSWPDTQYF
TGCAGTGCCATGAGCGGGAGCTGGCCAGATACGCAGTATTTT
>TRBV5-1|many|TRBD2|TRBJ2-1
CASSPRSGSNEQFF
TGCGCCAGCAGCCCACGTAGCGGGAGCAATGAGCAGTTCTTC
>TRBV25-1|many|NA|TRBJ1-2
CASSLGLGYGYTF
TGTGCCAGCAGTCTGGGTCTAGGGTATGGCTACACCTTC
>TRBV28|medium-sized|NA|TRBJ2-7
CASSLGYEQYF
TGTGCCAGCAGTTTGGGCTACGAGCAGTACTTC
>TRBV5-1|medium-sized|NA|TRBJ2-1
CASSPNWNEQFF
TGCGCCAGCAGCCCTAACTGGAATGAGCAGTTCTTC
>TRBV20-1|many|NA|TRBJ2-7
CSASSSSAGRVYKSSYEQYF
TGCAGTGCTAGCTCCAGCAGCGCAGGGCGCGTGTACAAGAGCTCCTACGAGCAGTACTTC
>TRBV12-3/TRBV12-4|many|NA|TRBJ2-5
CASSLFGTQETQYF
TGTGCCAGCAGTTTATTCGGGACTCAAGAGACCCAGTACTTC
>TRBV7-9|many|TRBD2|TRBJ2-5
CASSQADGGTTDF
TGTGCCAGCAGCCAGGCCGACGGAGGGACTACTGACTTC
>TRBV18|NA|NA|TRBJ1-5
CASSPDGGSNQPQHF
TGTGCCAGCTCACCAGACGGGGGAAGCAATCAGCCCCAGCATTTT
>TRBV11-2|many|NA|TRBJ1-5
CASSLGQNSNQPQHF
TGTGCCAGCAGCTTAGGGCAGAATAGCAATCAGCCCCAGCATTTT
>TRBV20-1|many|TRBD1|TRBJ1-5
CSARDRGDSTSNQPQHF
TGCAGTGCTAGAGATCGAGGGGACAGCACCTCCAATCAGCCCCAGCATTTT
>TRBV4-2|NA|TRBD1|TRBJ2-7
CASSQDFNRGYEQYF
TGTGCCAGCAGCCAAGATTTCAACAGGGGGTACGAGCAGTACTTC
>TRBV3-1|many|TRBD1|TRBJ2-7
CASSRPFTGGGYEQYF
TGTGCCAGCAGCCGACCTTTTACAGGGGGCGGCTACGAGCAGTACTTC
>TRBV20-1|many|TRBD1|TRBJ2-2
CSARETGYGGELFF
TGCAGTGCTAGAGAGACAGGGTACGGCGGGGAGCTGTTTTTT
>TRBV13|many|TRBD2|TRBJ2-5
CASSPGLAGRQETQYF
TGTGCCAGCAGCCCCGGACTAGCGGGGAGGCAAGAGACCCAGTACTTC
>TRBV27|many|NA|TRBJ2-2
CASSRTRPGTGELFF
TGTGCCAGCAGTAGGACAAGGCCAGGCACCGGGGAGCTGTTTTTT
>TRBV6-1|medium-sized|NA|TRBJ2-5
CASRGQGSGETQYF
TGTGCCAGCAGGGGGCAGGGTTCAGGAGAGACCCAGTACTTC
>TRBV5-1|many|NA|TRBJ2-3
CASSRTPPESDTQYF
TGCGCCAGCAGCCGAACCCCCCCCGAGTCAGATACGCAGTATTTT
>TRBV5-4|NA|TRBD1|TRBJ2-5
CASSRGQFQETQYF
TGTGCCAGCAGCCGGGGACAGTTCCAAGAGACCCAGTACTTC
>TRBV6-8|NA|NA|TRBJ2-2
CASSYSGGGSGELFF
TGTGCCAGCAGTTACTCGGGAGGGGGCTCCGGGGAGCTGTTTTTT
>TRBV2|NA|TRBD2|TRBJ2-3
CASSERGVIRADTQYF
TGTGCCAGCAGTGAGCGGGGGGTCATTAGGGCAGATACGCAGTATTTT
>TRBV28|NA|NA|TRBJ1-5
CASSFSGGAGQPQHF
TGTGCCAGCAGTTTTTCGGGGGGCGCGGGGCAGCCCCAGCATTTT
>TRBV27|many|NA|TRBJ2-7
CASSLRGPPYEQYF
TGTGCCAGCAGTTTGAGGGGACCCCCCTACGAGCAGTACTTC
>TRBV10-3|many|NA|TRBJ2-1
CASYTEGEQFF
TGTGCCAGCTATACAGAGGGGGAGCAGTTCTTC
>TRBV4-1|NA|NA|TRBJ2-1
CASSHRVSSYNEQFF
TGCGCCAGCAGCCACAGGGTTAGCTCCTACAATGAGCAGTTCTTC
>TRBV28|many|NA|TRBJ1-2
CASSLGGGGGQYYGYTF
TGTGCCAGCAGTTTAGGGGGCGGGGGGGGACAATACTATGGCTACACCTTC
>TRBV5-1|many|TRBD1|TRBJ1-2
CASSWATGTVYGYTF
TGCGCCAGCAGCTGGGCGACAGGGACGGTCTATGGCTACACCTTC
>TRBV5-1|NA|NA|TRBJ1-2
CASSLRKTGDGYTF
TGCGCCAGCAGCTTGAGAAAGACGGGAGATGGCTACACCTTC
>TRBV29-1|many|NA|TRBJ2-3
CSVDPFRGRPDTQYF
TGCAGCGTTGACCCCTTTCGGGGGCGGCCAGATACGCAGTATTTT
>TRBV7-9|NA|NA|TRBJ2-7
CASSPTFREGYEQYF
TGTGCCAGCAGCCCGACATTTCGGGAAGGGTACGAGCAGTACTTC
>TRBV2|medium-sized|NA|TRBJ2-1
CASTPSSYNEQFF
TGTGCCAGCACCCCCAGCTCCTACAATGAGCAGTTCTTC
>TRBV29-1|medium-sized|NA|TRBJ1-1
CSVARGTEAFF
TGCAGCGTTGCTCGGGGTACTGAAGCTTTCTTT
>TRBV7-2|medium-sized|NA|TRBJ1-5
CASSPGAASNQPQHF
TGTGCCAGCAGCCCGGGTGCGGCTAGCAATCAGCCCCAGCATTTT
>TRBV27|NA|NA|TRBJ2-2
CASSLLGPNTGELFF
TGTGCCAGCAGTTTATTAGGGCCGAACACCGGGGAGCTGTTTTTT
>TRBV5-1|NA|NA|TRBJ2-7
CASSLQEGPYEQYF
TGCGCCAGCAGCCTCCAGGAGGGTCCCTACGAGCAGTACTTC
>TRBV7-2|many|TRBD2|TRBJ2-1
CASSPRLAGGYNEQFF
TGTGCCAGCAGCCCCCGACTAGCGGGGGGTTACAATGAGCAGTTCTTC
>TRBV6-2/TRBV6-3|many|NA|TRBJ2-4
CASGRDKNIQYF
TGTGCCAGCGGAAGGGACAAAAACATTCAGTACTTC
>TRBV12-3/TRBV12-4|many|NA|TRBJ2-1
CASRSGINEQFF
TGTGCCAGCAGATCGGGGATCAATGAGCAGTTCTTC
>TRBV5-6|once|TRBD1|TRBJ2-7
CASSEGTGPFYEQYF
TGTGCCAGCAGCGAGGGGACAGGACCATTCTACGAGCAGTACTTC
>TRBV7-2|medium-sized|NA|TRBJ2-5
CASSFVGGGPGETQYF
TGTGCCAGCAGCTTTGTGGGTGGGGGGCCAGGGGAGACCCAGTACTTC